The 22 T cell receptor beta chains given below trace back to one sample, sequenced in a study of blood T cell repertoires in COVID-19. Profiled with immunoSEQ multiplex PCR; TCRdb holds only in-frame clones, not every one. The sample includes roughly 320,000 clones, 75% to 90% of them seen just once. The sample taken for sequencing was peripheral blood. The receptors derive from a woman aged 50 to 60 with COVID-19, enrolled during active disease.

The rearrangement links TRBV2 to TRBJ2-4; TRBD2 might be the D (5 bases). The germline gives CDR1 SNHLY, CDR2 FYNNEI. This CDR3 region has 16 residues. Trimming cost V 9 bases and J 0 bases, with 18 bases left between them. This CDR3 is CARGSGSRLAKNIQYF. The CDR3 DNA is TGTGCCAGAGGGAGTGGCAGCAGACTAGCCAAAAACATTCAGTACTTC.

The chain is built from TRBV2 and TRBJ2-1, with D perhaps matching TRBD2 (7 bases). The V end lost 5 bases, the J end lost 4 bases, and 18 bases lay between the germline ends. This CDR3 spans 16 amino acids. Germline CDR1 reads SNHLY; CDR2 reads FYNNEI. CDR3 DNA sequence: TGTGCCAGCAGTCCCCCCGGGGGGCAGGTATACAATGAGCAGTTCTTC. Protein: CASSPPGGQVYNEQFF.

The chain joins TRBV29-1 to TRBJ1-3, with D tentatively TRBD1 (5 bases). Germline V gene lookup returns CDR1 SQVTM and CDR2 ANQGSEA. V was cut by 4 bases and J by 0 bases, with 13 bases left in between. This CDR3 contains 15 residues. The CDR3: CSVGDSFSSGNTIYF. For the CDR3, the DNA is TGCAGCGTTGGTGACAGCTTTAGCTCTGGAAACACCATATATTTT.

The rearrangement links TRBV19 to TRBJ1-2; the match to TRBD1 covers 8 bases. The germline CDR1 and CDR2 sequences are LNHDA and SQIVND (reference sequence). J was trimmed by 5 bases and V by 7 bases; bases with no gene match: 6. The CDR3 covers 13 residues. The CDR3 region is CASTVGQGYGYTF. CDR3 in DNA: TGTGCCAGTACCGTAGGACAGGGTTATGGCTACACCTTC. Full variable domain (remainder filled in from reference TRBV19 and TRBJ1-2): DGGITQSPKYLFRKEGQNVTLSCEQNLNHDAMYWYRQDPGQGLRLIYYSQIVNDFQKGDIAEGYSVSREKKESFPLTVTSAQKNPTAFYLCASTVGQGYGYTFGSGTRLTVV.

The chain is built from TRBV7-3 and TRBJ2-1; 9 nucleotides agree with TRBD2. In germline, CDR1 is SGHTA, CDR2 FQGTGA. The CDR3 is 16 residues long. Trimming took 0 bases from V and 9 from J; bases not matched to a gene: 9. The CDR3 loop reads CASSLTGREGRGEQFF. The DNA of the CDR3 is TGTGCCAGCAGCTTAACAGGGCGGGAGGGCCGAGGTGAGCAGTTCTTC.

The chain employs TRBV20-1 and TRBJ1-1; D not certain. V was shortened by 3 bases and J by 7 bases, with 12 bases between the two germline ends. The CDR3 spans 12 residues. Germline V gives CDR1 DFQATT, CDR2 SNEGSKA (reference sequence). The CDR3 DNA reads TGCAGTGCTAGTAAGGAGCTATATGAAGCTTTCTTT. This encodes CSASKELYEAFF.

This clone was detected only once. The chain employs TRBV19 and TRBJ1-2, with TRBD1 as a possible D gene (6 bases). Trimming removed 5 bases from V and 3 bases from J, with 13 bases in between. This CDR3 has 14 residues. Germline values: CDR1 LNHDA, CDR2 SQIVND (reference sequence). The CDR3 region is CASSLTGTDYGYTF. CDR3 bases: TGTGCCAGTAGTTTGACAGGTACGGACTATGGCTACACCTTC.

This clone has just a few counts. The sample holds other DNA sequences that translate to the same CDR3. The rearrangement uses TRBV19 and TRBJ1-5; TRBD1 aligns across 7 bases. In germline, CDR1 is LNHDA, CDR2 SQIVND (reference sequence). This CDR3 region has 15 residues. Losses at the gene ends were 5 bases for V and 2 bases for J; bases not matched to a gene: 6. The DNA of the CDR3 is TGTGCCAGTAGTTTTCGACAGGGAGGCAATCAGCCCCAGCATTTT. This gives the protein CASSFRQGGNQPQHF.

V gene TRBV18 combines with J gene TRBJ2-7; perhaps TRBD2 as D (6 bases). This CDR3 region has 14 residues. The V gene lost 6 bases and the J gene lost 0 bases, with 12 bases spanning the gap. Germline CDR1 KGHSH, CDR2 LQKENI. CDR3 residues: CASSPGLSSYEQYF. CDR3 DNA: TGTGCCAGCTCGCCGGGACTCAGCTCCTACGAGCAGTACTTC.

This sequence joins TRBV30 and TRBJ2-1, with 11 bases lining up with TRBD2. V gave up 7 bases and J gave up 3 bases; unmatched junction bases: 8. In germline, CDR1 is GTSNPN, CDR2 SVGIG (reference sequence). The CDR3 length is 15 residues. The CDR3 here is CAFVGLAENYNEQFF. In DNA form, the CDR3 reads TGTGCCTTCGTGGGACTAGCGGAGAACTACAATGAGCAGTTCTTC.

This clone was observed a handful of times. Germline and junction disagree at one end, which may indicate a read error. The CDR3 sequence is CASSLGLAGADTQYF. The DNA of the CDR3 is TGTGCTAGCAGCTTAGGACTAGCGGGAGCAGATACGCAGTATTTT. V is TRBV7-7 and J is TRBJ2-3, with 13 positions matching TRBD2. This CDR3 contains 15 residues. Germline values: CDR1 SSHAT, CDR2 FNYEAQ (reference sequence).

This clone was seen a few times. This CDR3 reads CASSPQTSSNEQFF. CDR3 in DNA: TGCGCCAGCAGCCCTCAAACTAGTTCCAATGAGCAGTTCTTC. The chain links TRBV5-1 to TRBJ2-1, with D perhaps matching TRBD2 (5 bases). Looked up from germline, CDR1 is SGHRS and CDR2 is YFSETQ. The length of the CDR3 is 14 residues. Trimming cost V 4 bases and J 6 bases, with 14 bases left between them. The entire variable domain, with the rest obtained from reference TRBV5-1 and TRBJ2-1, is as follows: KAGVTQTPRYLIKTRGQQVTLSCSPISGHRSVSWYQQTPGQGLQFLFEYFSETQRNKGNFPGRFSGRQFSNSRSEMNVSTLELGDSALYLCASSPQTSSNEQFFGPGTRLTVL.

The chain recombines TRBV10-3 with TRBJ2-7; TRBD1 matches at 10 bases. Germline loops: CDR1 ENHRY, CDR2 SYGVKD. The CDR3 sequence is 16 residues long. J gave up 2 bases and V 6 bases, and 10 bases lay outside the gene matches. CDR3 in DNA: TGTGCCATCAGATCAAATCCGGGACAGGGGACCTACGAGCAGTACTTC. This sequence encodes CAIRSNPGQGTYEQYF.

This chain joins TRBV2 and TRBJ2-3, with 10 bases lining up with TRBD1. Trimming cost V 7 bases and J 5 bases; bases outside gene matches: 3. The V gene's germline CDR1 is SNHLY and CDR2 FYNNEI. CDR3 size: 13 residues. CDR3 residues: CASIGTGEDTQYF. The CDR3 nucleotides are TGTGCCAGCATCGGGACAGGGGAAGATACGCAGTATTTT.

The chain employs TRBV18 and TRBJ1-5, with D perhaps matching TRBD1 (5 bases). Trimming shortened V by 3 bases and J by 4 bases, and 16 bases separated the two germline ends. This CDR3 has 16 residues. Germline V gene data show CDR1 as KGHSH and CDR2 as LQKENI. The CDR3 DNA reads TGTGCCAGCTCACCGAGGGAGGGGAGGTTTAATCAGCCCCAGCATTTT. Translated, it gives CASSPREGRFNQPQHF.

The chain couples TRBV7-8 to TRBJ2-5; 9 bases line up with TRBD2. The CDR3 has 18 amino acids. The junction had 10 bases not matched to a gene; V was cut back by 2 bases and J by 0 bases. CDR1 and CDR2 from the germline V gene are SGHVS and FQNEAQ. The CDR3 DNA reads TGTGCCAGCAGCTTAACGTCCGTAGCGGGAGTGTACCAAGAGACCCAGTACTTC. It codes for CASSLTSVAGVYQETQYF.

The chain has TRBV2 and TRBJ1-6; D unclear. V lost 6 bases and J 4 bases, leaving 10 bases between the germline ends. Germline V gene data show CDR1 as SNHLY and CDR2 as FYNNEI. This CDR3 region has 14 residues. The CDR3: CASRPNRYNSPLHF. Here the CDR3 DNA reads TGTGCCAGCAGGCCGAATCGGTATAATTCACCCCTCCACTTT.

V gene TRBV3-1 (or the pseudogene TRBV3-2) combines with J gene TRBJ2-6, with D hard to call. Germline CDR1 is LGHDT and CDR2 is YNNKEL (reference sequence). There are 15 residues in the CDR3. The V gene lost 2 bases and the J gene lost 4 bases, with 9 bases spanning the gap. The DNA for the CDR3 is TGTGCCAGCAGCCAAACCGGAGTGGGGGCCAACGTCCTGACTTTC. Amino acids: CASSQTGVGANVLTF.

This chain links TRBV6-5 with TRBJ2-7, with TRBD1 matching 10 bases. Germline trimming cut 6 bases from V and 1 base from J; bases unmatched to any gene: 6. Germline CDR1 MNHEY, CDR2 SVGAGI. This CDR3 is 15 amino acids long. CDR3 in DNA: TGTGCCAGCAGGGATGGACAGGGGGGGTCCTACGAGCAGTACTTC. It yields the protein CASRDGQGGSYEQYF.

The V gene is TRBV7-2, the J gene TRBJ1-1, with 8 bases matching TRBD1. The CDR3 has 15 residues. The germline CDR1 and CDR2 sequences are SGHTA and FQGNSA. Losses at the gene ends were 5 bases for V and 1 base for J; bases not matched to a gene: 6. DNA for the CDR3: TGTGCCAGCAGCACGGGACAGGTCCCGAACACTGAAGCTTTCTTT. Translating gives CASSTGQVPNTEAFF.

V usage is TRBV19 and J usage is TRBJ2-1; TRBD2 aligns across 7 bases. The CDR3 totals 16 residues. Germline V gene lookup returns CDR1 LNHDA and CDR2 SQIVND (reference sequence). Trimming at V came to 7 bases and at J to 1 base, leaving 10 bases not matched to a gene. The CDR3 region is CASINSGSRSYNEQFF. For the CDR3, the DNA is TGTGCCAGTATTAATAGCGGGTCGAGATCCTACAATGAGCAGTTCTTC.

The sample holds one count of this clone. This sequence joins TRBV30 and TRBJ1-5; the match to TRBD1 covers 12 bases. The CDR3 covers 17 residues. Germline lookup yields CDR1 GTSNPN and CDR2 SVGIG (reference sequence). Germline trimming cut 5 bases from V and 2 bases from J; bases unmatched to any gene: 10. This CDR3 is CAWGRDRGLQGNQPQHF. The CDR3 DNA reads TGTGCCTGGGGTCGGGACAGGGGGCTTCAGGGCAATCAGCCCCAGCATTTT.